This section outlines one T cell receptor beta chain sequence together with its context. This receptor's antigen is unknown. The sample holds no much larger clone one base away, and base qualities are not on file. The data stem from a study of blood T cell repertoires in COVID-19 (dated by TCRdb to the early 2020s). A note on the overall study: The collaborator samples originated in the United States, Italy and Spain and spanned the acute and convalescent phases of COVID-19. The samples were drawn from two sources: the first 160 participants of the ongoing ImmuneRACE study, and 1,200 or so subjects contributed by 6 global collaborators. The dataset comprised deeply sampled blood TCRbeta repertoires from subjects exposed to, actively infected with, or recovered from COVID-19. The repertoires were made available in a free public database intended to serve as a resource for research on the immune response to SARS-CoV-2. HLA class I and class II types, where available, came from metadata supplied by the sample provider rather than from assay-based typing. Nearly every sample came with metadata listing a de-identified subject ID, COVID-19 status, age in years and sex. The prospective study material was composed of cDNA or gDNA derived from T cells, B-cell-depleted T cells, or PBMCs.

Beyond this particular receptor, the publication reports: Clinical and demographic metadata were provided uncurated, with the amount varying by source and participant.

Collaborating institutions collected whole blood in K2EDTA tubes following their own protocols. For TCRbeta analysis, collaborators shipped samples as frozen whole blood, isolated PBMCs, or DNA extracted from either of those sample types. The germline V gene supplies CDR1 MNHEY and CDR2 SVGAGI. The CDR3 runs 13 residues from the cysteine to the phenylalanine. The kept DNA is CDR3 alone, 39 bases in frame from the first base. At the junction V is shortened by 10 bases and J by 0 bases, with 11 bases in between. The immunoSEQ Assay, a bias-controlled multiplex PCR, was used to amplify TCRbeta CDR3 regions from genomic DNA. In the original analysis: The number of nucleated cells in each sample was estimated by amplification of reference gene primers within the assay. Sequence reads were collapsed and filtered to measure the absolute abundance of every unique TCRbeta CDR3 rearrangement. Productive Simpson clonality was computed per sample as the square root of Simpson's diversity index over productive rearrangements. This immuneACCESS table, as held by TCRdb, lists in-frame sequences with V and J called but not all clones. Of the missing ones, under half trace to an unresolved V gene in checked studies; the others have no known cause. That table supplies the V and J calls and clone size; D and trimming were determined from the DNA. The sample contains tens of thousands of clones, over 75% of them found a single time. The ten most abundant clones make up 3.5% of the sample.

The chain is encoded by TRBV6-5 joined to TRBJ2-3; the D region possibly corresponds to TRBD2 (6 bases align). The source of this sequence is a woman of 80 years or more with acute or convalescent COVID-19. The sequencing sample was made of peripheral blood. The DNA sequence is TGTGCCACCAGGGAGGAAAGCACAGATACGCAGTATTTT. This encodes CATREESTDTQYF.